This entry is about one TCR beta chain. This sample stems from a study of blood T cell repertoires in COVID-19. Trimming cost V 1 base and J 5 bases; bases outside gene matches: 5. Germline assignment: CDR1 SGHNT and CDR2 YENEEA. The CDR3 sequence is 15 residues long. The protocol was immunoSEQ multiplex PCR, while the TCRdb copy is restricted to in-frame clones and leaves out a portion. The sample has approximately 360,000 clones, over 75% seen once. The sequenced sample was PBMCs or T cells enriched from blood (not recorded which). V usage is TRBV11-3 and J usage is TRBJ2-1; 7 bases are shared with TRBD2. The sequence came from a man aged 40-50 years in a cohort exposed to, infected with or recovered from COVID-19 (not recorded which). The CDR3 DNA is TGTGCCAGCAGCTTAGGGCTAGCGGAGAACAATGAGCAGTTCTTC. Translated: CASSLGLAENNEQFF.